A single sample gave rise to the 18 T cell receptor beta chains below, sequenced in a study of blood T cells in healthy people across ages. Then a second PCR, running roughly 7 to 11 cycles, was carried out with a sample-barcoded 5' primer and a J-beta primer mix. TCRdb ran MiXCR on the 5' RACE reads and lists one entry per CDR3 protein. The data contain about 720,000 distinct CDR3 sequences, more than 20% of them seen just once; the ten biggest clones take up roughly 3.5%. Another study also made use of these data, one on T cells of mothers and their children.

The source material was blood. The receptors come from a boy aged 5-17 years in good health.

The chain has TRBV12-3 or TRBV12-4 and TRBJ2-7, with a weak D call TRBD2 (6 bases). The V end lost 5 bases, the J end lost 0 bases, and 20 bases lay between the germline ends. The CDR3 runs 17 residues. As DNA, the CDR3 is TGTGCCAGCAGTCCAGATGAGGGTCGGACTACCTCCTACGAGCAGTACTTC. Amino acid sequence: CASSPDEGRTTSYEQYF.

V usage is TRBV6-5 and J usage is TRBJ2-1; D possibly corresponds to TRBD1 (6 bases). This CDR3 contains 15 residues. CDR1 and CDR2 (germline): MNHEY, SVGAGI. The V and J ends lost 5 bases and 6 bases respectively, with 17 bases between them. The CDR3 protein is CASSPGTLLGNEQFF. The CDR3 DNA is TGTGCCAGCAGTCCCGGGACACTCTTGGGCAATGAGCAGTTCTTC.

This rearrangement joins TRBV29-1 to TRBJ2-7, with D possibly being TRBD2 (7 bases). The germline V and J ends were trimmed by 4 bases and 2 bases, with 12 bases remaining between them. CDR1 is SQVTM, CDR2 ANQGSEA, per germline. The CDR3 length is 13 residues. CDR3: CSVVRGAAYEQYF. The DNA of the CDR3 is TGCAGCGTTGTTCGGGGGGCGGCCTACGAGCAGTACTTC.

This clonotype was detected a few times. The chain employs TRBV7-9 and TRBJ1-1; a weak D match, TRBD1 (6 bases). This CDR3 spans 17 amino acids. Germline assignment: CDR1 SEHNR and CDR2 FQNEAQ (reference sequence). V was trimmed by 0 bases and J by 4 bases, leaving 18 bases between them. DNA of the CDR3: TGTGCCAGCAGCTTAGCGCGCGGGGGGGCGCGGAGCACTGAAGCTTTCTTT. Its translation is CASSLARGGARSTEAFF.

The CDR3 DNA is TGTGCCAGCCGACCGGGACGGAGCTCCTACGAGCAGTACTTC. Protein: CASRPGRSSYEQYF. The chain has TRBV27 and TRBJ2-5; possibly TRBD1 or TRBD2 for D (5 bases each). The DNA matches TRBJ2-7 better at its end, which makes the J call doubtful. Germline V CDR1 and CDR2: MNHEY, SMNVEV (reference sequence). The CDR3 has 14 amino acids.

This clonotype was observed many times. The chain joins TRBV2 to TRBJ2-5; the D gene is possibly TRBD2 (6 bases). The CDR3 is made up of 13 amino acids. Germline CDR1 is SNHLY and CDR2 is FYNNEI. V was clipped by 4 bases and J by 5 bases, with 11 bases between them. Here the CDR3 DNA reads TGTGCCAGCAGTGGTAGCGGAGTGGAGACCCAGTACTTC. Encoded protein: CASSGSGVETQYF. The full variable domain, with the rest looked up from reference TRBV2 and TRBJ2-5, is EPEVTQTPSHQVTQMGQEVILRCVPISNHLYFYWYRQILGQKVEFLVSFYNNEISEKSEIFDDQFSVERPDGSNFTLKIRSTKLEDSAMYFCASSGSGVETQYFGPGTRLLVL.

At least ten counts were recorded for this clonotype. The rearrangement uses TRBV4-1 and TRBJ1-1; TRBD1 is a possible D gene (6 bases). The CDR3 loop spans 15 amino acids. The ends were cut back, 0 bases at V and 2 bases at J, with 10 bases in the middle. Germline-derived CDR1 and CDR2 are MGHRA and YSYEKL. The DNA for the CDR3 is TGCGCCAGCAGCCAAGAAGGGGGAATCAACACTGAAGCTTTCTTT. The encoded protein is CASSQEGGINTEAFF.

This clonotype was counted a few times. The chain joins TRBV12-3 or TRBV12-4 to TRBJ1-1; the D is unclear. The CDR3 is 11 residues long. The V gene lost 1 base and the J gene lost 11 bases, with 8 bases spanning the gap. In DNA form, the CDR3 reads TGTGCCAGCAGTTTAGAAGCGGCCGCTTTCTTT. It encodes CASSLEAAAFF.

This clonotype was seen only a few times. One junction end disagrees with the germline gene, perhaps due to a read error. V is TRBV11-2 and J is TRBJ2-1; possible D gene TRBD2, 5 bases. Looked up from germline, CDR1 is SGHAT and CDR2 is FQNNGV. The CDR3 extends over 17 amino acids. CDR3 sequence: CASSSPPDYSSYDEQFF. Written as DNA, the CDR3 is TGTGCCAGCAGCTCCCCTCCCGACTATTCCTCCTACGATGAGCAGTTCTTC.

This chain links TRBV28 with TRBJ1-5; D gene ambiguous. Germline CDR1 reads MDHEN; CDR2 reads SYDVKM. The CDR3 contains 12 residues. V was trimmed by 8 bases and J by 6 bases, leaving 11 bases between them. CDR3: CASGRGSQPQHF. Here the CDR3 DNA reads TGTGCCAGCGGCCGAGGGAGTCAGCCCCAGCATTTT.

V gene TRBV3-1 combines with J gene TRBJ2-1; perhaps D is TRBD1 or TRBD2 (5 bases each). Germline V gene data show CDR1 as LGHDT and CDR2 as YNNKEL (reference sequence). Trimming took off 1 base at V and 2 bases at J, with 9 bases between the two ends. The CDR3 consists of 15 residues. The CDR3 coding sequence is TGTGCCAGCAGCCAAGCCCCGGGGCCCTACAATGAGCAGTTCTTC. Translating it yields CASSQAPGPYNEQFF.

The J gene is TRBJ2-7, the V gene TRBV20-1; perhaps TRBD1 as D (6 bases). The CDR3 covers 14 residues. CDR1 is DFQATT and CDR2 is SNEGSKA in the germline V gene (reference sequence). V lost 6 bases and J lost 0, with 15 bases in between. This chain's CDR3 is CSAPDSRSSYEQYF. In DNA, the CDR3 is TGCAGTGCCCCGGACAGTAGAAGCTCCTACGAGCAGTACTTC.

The chain recombines TRBV27 with TRBJ2-5; D perhaps matches TRBD1 (6 bases). Deletions cut 4 bases from V and 3 bases from J, with 18 bases between. Germline values: CDR1 MNHEY, CDR2 SMNVEV (reference sequence). CDR3 size: 16 residues. The CDR3 DNA reads as TGTGCCAGCAGTTGGGAACAGGGACGTCGGGAAGAGACCCAGTACTTC. Its translation: CASSWEQGRREETQYF.

This clonotype was found a few times. CDR3 in amino acids: CSVVGGASYEQYF. DNA of the CDR3: TGCAGCGTTGTCGGGGGCGCGTCCTACGAGCAGTACTTC. The chain uses TRBV29-1 and TRBJ2-7; TRBD1 or TRBD2 may be the D gene (6 bases each). CDR1 is SQVTM and CDR2 is ANQGSEA in the germline V gene. V lost 4 bases to trimming and J lost 1 base, with 11 bases between them. The CDR3 is 13 amino acids.

This chain uses TRBV6-1 with TRBJ2-2, with a weak D call TRBD1 (7 bases). Trimming stripped 8 bases from V and 2 bases from J, with 21 bases between. The CDR3 length is 17 residues. Per the germline V gene, CDR1 is MNHNS and CDR2 is SASEGT. CDR3 sequence reads: CASLGLWGDRNTGELFF. The DNA of the CDR3 is TGTGCCAGCCTGGGGTTGTGGGGGGACAGAAACACCGGGGAGCTGTTTTTT.

V gene TRBV12-3 or TRBV12-4 combines with J gene TRBJ2-3; D uncertain. V lost 4 bases to trimming and J lost 7 bases, with 9 bases between them. CDR3 size: 12 residues. The CDR3 DNA sequence: TGTGCCAGCAGTTCCTCGCCAAATACGCAGTATTTT. It yields the protein CASSSSPNTQYF.

Of note for this clonotype: At one end the junction does not follow the germline gene, possibly because of a read error. The chain has TRBV5-6 and TRBJ2-4, with 11 bases that match TRBD1. This CDR3 spans 15 amino acids. Germline CDR1 SGHDT, CDR2 YYEEEE. This CDR3 is CASSLVGTGGNIQHF. CDR3 coding DNA: TGTGCCAGCAGCTTGGTAGGGACAGGGGGAAACATTCAGCACTTC.

The rearrangement uses TRBV29-1 and TRBJ1-1, with D hard to call. The CDR3 runs 13 residues. Germline lookup yields CDR1 SQVTM and CDR2 ANQGSEA. The V and J ends lost 4 bases and 0 bases respectively, with 9 bases between them. The DNA of the CDR3 is TGCAGCGTTGTTCGGATTATGAACACTGAAGCTTTCTTT. Protein sequence: CSVVRIMNTEAFF.